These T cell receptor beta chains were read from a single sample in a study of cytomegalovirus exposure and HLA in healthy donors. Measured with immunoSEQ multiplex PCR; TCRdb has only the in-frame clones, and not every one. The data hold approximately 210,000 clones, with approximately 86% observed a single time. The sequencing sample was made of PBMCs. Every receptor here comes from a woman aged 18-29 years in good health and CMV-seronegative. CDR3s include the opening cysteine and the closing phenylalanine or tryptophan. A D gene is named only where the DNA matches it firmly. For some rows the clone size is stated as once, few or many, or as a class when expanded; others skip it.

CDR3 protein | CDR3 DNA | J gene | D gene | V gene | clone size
CASSQHALRRGRDTDTQYF | TGCGCCAGCAGCCAGCACGCACTCCGCAGGGGGCGCGACACAGATACGCAGTATTTT | TRBJ2-3 | TRBD1 | TRBV4-1 | once
CASTPPGTSRETQYF | TGTGCCAGCACCCCCCCGGGGACTAGCAGAGAGACCCAGTACTTC | TRBJ2-5 | TRBD2 | TRBV5-4 | NA
CASSPDRLNTEAFF | TGTGCCAGCAGCCCAGACAGATTGAACACTGAAGCTTTCTTT | TRBJ1-1 | NA | TRBV9 | few
CASSYSRYSNQPQHF | TGTGCCAGCAGTTACTCCAGATATAGCAATCAGCCCCAGCATTTT | TRBJ1-5 | NA | TRBV6-5 | NA
CAIRRGTGGERNEQYF | TGTGCCATCAGGCGCGGAACGGGGGGAGAAAGAAACGAGCAGTACTTC | TRBJ2-7 | TRBD2 | TRBV10-3 | NA
CASGDSNTDTQYF | TGTGCCAGCGGGGACTCGAACACAGATACGCAGTATTTT | TRBJ2-3 | NA | TRBV9 | few
CASSLVAGVYTGELFF | TGTGCCAGCAGCTTAGTAGCGGGAGTGTATACCGGGGAGCTGTTTTTT | TRBJ2-2 | TRBD2 | TRBV11-3 | NA
CASSWVQGNGYTF | TGTGCCAGCAGCTGGGTCCAGGGGAATGGCTACACCTTC | TRBJ1-2 | NA | TRBV7-9 | NA
CASTANYGYTF | TGTGCCAGCACGGCTAACTATGGCTACACCTTC | TRBJ1-2 | NA | TRBV28 | NA
CASSKNSYEQYF | TGTGCCAGCAGCAAGAACTCCTACGAGCAGTACTTC | TRBJ2-7 | NA | TRBV11-1 | NA
CASSTGSSGTGELFF | TGTGCCAGCAGCACCGGATCTAGCGGGACTGGGGAGCTGTTTTTT | TRBJ2-2 | TRBD2 | TRBV5-4 | NA
CASSQDGTVKAFF | TGCGCCAGCAGCCAAGACGGGACAGTTAAAGCTTTCTTT | TRBJ1-1 | TRBD1 | TRBV4-3 | NA
CASSPGTGSNQPQHF | TGTGCCAGCAGCCCCGGGACAGGGAGCAATCAGCCCCAGCATTTT | TRBJ1-5 | TRBD1 | TRBV6-1 | few
CASKGGNEETQYF | TGTGCCAGCAAGGGAGGGAACGAAGAGACCCAGTACTTC | TRBJ2-5 | TRBD2 | TRBV13 | NA
CASSSTGEHYGYTF | TGTGCCAGCAGCTCGACAGGGGAGCACTATGGCTACACCTTC | TRBJ1-2 | TRBD1 | TRBV5-5 | NA
CASGGTPDETQYF | TGTGCTAGTGGGGGGACACCAGATGAGACCCAGTACTTC | TRBJ2-5 | NA | TRBV12-5 | NA
CASSITRDRANEKLFF | TGTGCCAGTAGTATAACCCGGGACAGGGCTAATGAAAAACTGTTTTTT | TRBJ1-4 | TRBD1 | TRBV19 | NA
CASSPRDVVGYTF | TGTGCCAGCAGCCCGCGAGATGTGGTTGGCTACACCTTC | TRBJ1-2 | NA | TRBV5-6 | NA
CASSSPGQAGGEPQHF | TGTGCCAGCAGCTCTCCTGGACAGGCCGGGGGCGAGCCCCAGCATTTT | TRBJ1-5 | TRBD1 | TRBV7-8 | NA
CASSLTGVSGANVLTF | TGCGCCAGCAGCTTGACAGGGGTCTCTGGGGCCAACGTCCTGACTTTC | TRBJ2-6 | TRBD1 | TRBV5-1 | NA
CASSLGGTSGSPNEQFF | TGCGCCAGCAGCTTGGGGGGGACTAGCGGGAGCCCAAATGAGCAGTTCTTC | TRBJ2-1 | TRBD2 | TRBV5-1 | NA
CAIPRGDSYSLAHGYTF | TGTGCCATCCCTAGGGGGGACAGTTACTCCTTGGCACATGGCTACACCTTC | TRBJ1-2 | TRBD1 | TRBV19 | NA
CASSETGRTGELFF | TGTGCCAGCAGTGAAACGGGAAGGACCGGGGAGCTGTTTTTT | TRBJ2-2 | NA | TRBV2 | NA
CASSPRAGTGNTIYF | TGTGCCAGCAGCCCGAGGGCGGGCACTGGAAACACCATATATTTT | TRBJ1-3 | NA | TRBV7-2 | NA
CASSPSGTNYGYTF | TGTGCCAGCAGCCCCTCCGGGACAAATTATGGCTACACCTTC | TRBJ1-2 | NA | TRBV5-6 | NA
CASSLDRAREQYF | TGCGCCAGCAGCTTGGACAGGGCTCGGGAGCAGTACTTC | TRBJ2-7 | NA | TRBV5-1 | NA
CASSLDGGGASAFF | TGTGCCAGCAGCTTAGACGGGGGGGGAGCCTCAGCTTTCTTT | TRBJ1-1 | NA | TRBV7-3 | NA
CAWNRGTGQPQHF | TGTGCCTGGAACAGGGGGACGGGTCAGCCCCAGCATTTT | TRBJ1-5 | TRBD1 | TRBV30 | NA
CASSPGGTSGGGRTRTQYF | TGTGCCAGCAGCCCCGGGGGGACTAGCGGGGGGGGCAGGACGAGGACCCAGTACTTC | TRBJ2-5 | TRBD2 | TRBV27 | NA
CASSVGGTGVYGYTF | TGTGCCAGCAGTGTTGGCGGGACAGGGGTCTATGGCTACACCTTC | TRBJ1-2 | TRBD1 | TRBV6-1 | once
CASSLFGSFYEQYF | TGTGCCAGCAGTTTATTCGGGAGCTTCTACGAGCAGTACTTC | TRBJ2-7 | NA | TRBV27 | NA
CASTLGGASSTDTQYF | TGTGCCAGCACCCTCGGCGGGGCTTCTAGCACAGATACGCAGTATTTT | TRBJ2-3 | NA | TRBV27 | NA
CASSAGRTGRQETQYF | TGTGCCAGCAGCGCCGGCCGGACAGGGCGTCAAGAGACCCAGTACTTC | TRBJ2-5 | TRBD1 | TRBV2 | NA
CASSYSGGIVYDYTF | TGTGCCAGCAGTTACTCCGGCGGAATCGTCTATGACTACACCTTC | TRBJ1-2 | NA | TRBV6-5 | NA
CASSADRAGDTQYF | TGTGCCAGCAGTGCGGACAGGGCGGGAGATACGCAGTATTTT | TRBJ2-3 | TRBD1 | TRBV2 | NA
CASSRAGELFF | TGTGCCAGCAGCCGGGCCGGGGAGCTGTTTTTT | TRBJ2-2 | NA | TRBV6-6 | once